This T cell receptor (beta chain) comes out of a study of blood T cell repertoires in COVID-19. The assay was immunoSEQ multiplex PCR, and TCRdb's table has in-frame clones only and misses some. Of 150,000 to 200,000 clones listed, approximately 84% are singletons. In this sample, this clone turned up a few times. The sequenced sample was peripheral blood. The sequence was collected from a woman of 80 years or more with acute or convalescent COVID-19.

The CDR3, as DNA: TGTGCCAGCAGCTTACGGCAGGGGAACACCGGGGAGCTGTTTTTT. This codes for CASSLRQGNTGELFF. J is TRBJ2-2 and V is TRBV7-2, with a possible D match to TRBD1 (5 bases). Trimming took 2 bases from V and 1 from J, leaving 8 bases between them. The length of the CDR3 is 15 residues. CDR1 is SGHTA, CDR2 FQGNSA, per germline. Full variable domain (rest looked up from reference TRBV7-2 and TRBJ2-2): GAGVSQSPSNKVTEKGKDVELRCDPISGHTALYWYRQSLGQGLEFLIYFQGNSAPDKSGLPSDRFSAERTGGSVSTLTIQRTQQEDSAVYLCASSLRQGNTGELFFGEGSRLTVL.